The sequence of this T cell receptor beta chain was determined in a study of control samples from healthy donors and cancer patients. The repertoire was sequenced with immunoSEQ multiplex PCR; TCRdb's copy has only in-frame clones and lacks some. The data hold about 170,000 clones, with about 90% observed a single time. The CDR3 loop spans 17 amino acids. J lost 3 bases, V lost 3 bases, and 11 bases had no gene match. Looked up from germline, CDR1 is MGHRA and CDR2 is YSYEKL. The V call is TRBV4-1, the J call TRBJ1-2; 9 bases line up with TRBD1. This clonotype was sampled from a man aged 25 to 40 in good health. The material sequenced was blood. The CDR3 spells CASSHLPGQGLDYGYTF. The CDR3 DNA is TGCGCCAGCAGCCATCTACCGGGACAGGGCTTAGACTATGGCTACACCTTC.